The source of this TCR beta chain is a study of control samples from healthy donors and cancer patients. The CDR3 runs to 17 residues. The method was immunoSEQ multiplex PCR; TCRdb's version includes in-frame clones alone and lacks a portion of them. The data show about 89,000 clones, roughly 84% seen once. Sequencing was done on a sample of blood. The TCR comes from a woman in her forties in good health. The chain recombines TRBV21-1 with TRBJ2-3; the table gives TRBD1 as D, unverified against the DNA. TRBV21-1 is marked as a pseudogene. CDR3 region: CASSKRATGTGVDTQYF. CDR3 nucleotides: TGTGCCAGCAGCAAAAGGGCCACCGGGACAGGGGTAGATACGCAGTATTTT.